The clone carrying this T cell receptor (beta chain) was found a few times. Its antigen is currently unknown. The study reverse transcribed the entire isolated RNA, so it sequenced expressed TCRB transcripts. Method: immunoSEQ multiplex PCR; TCRdb's copy keeps in-frame clones and lacks some. Seen here are around 140,000 clones, around 13% observed once, and the top ten hold approximately 1.3%. The entry originates in a study of beta chain features in type 1 diabetes. Across the whole study: Sorted cell examination encompassed approximately 98,000,000 cells across all samples.

The study's findings and limits: All four CD4+ subsets of Type 1 diabetes patients contained TCRB CDR3s that were moderately but significantly shorter. Patients and controls would be equally affected if PCR favored shorter templates.

CDR1 is WNHNN, CDR2 SYGVQD, per germline (reference sequence). The CDR3 totals 13 residues. V was shortened by 2 bases and J by 7 bases, with 12 bases between the two germline ends. It was one heparinised blood draw, averaging about 0.12 L, that each donor gave. This chain connects TRBV10-1 to TRBJ2-7, with D possibly matching TRBD1 (6 bases). The sample was central memory CD4+ T cells from blood. The source is a man between 18 and 35 years old with type 1 diabetes. The DNA for the CDR3 is TGCGCCAGCAGTGAGATAACAGGGCGGGAGCAGTACTTC. This gives the protein CASSEITGREQYF.